The 10 T cell receptor beta chains below come from one sample, sequenced in a study of OX40 agonist ivuxolimab in advanced cancers. Repertoires were generated with immunoSEQ multiplex PCR, while TCRdb's copy carries only in-frame clones and drops some. The data show about 13,000 clones, around 80% seen once. The material was CD4+ or CD8+ T cells sorted from blood, obtained in a trial of the OX40 agonist ivuxolimab. The receptors shown here come from an adult with an advanced solid tumor such as melanoma, head and neck, liver or kidney cancer.

This clone was seen a handful of times. This chain links TRBV28 with TRBJ2-3; 16 bases are a match to TRBD2. Germline V gene lookup returns CDR1 MDHEN and CDR2 SYDVKM. The CDR3 extends over 18 amino acids. Unmatched junction bases numbered 11, after V lost 2 bases and J lost 9 bases. Here the CDR3 DNA reads TGTGCCAGCAGTTTAGCCGACCCGGGACTAGCGGGGGGGCGAACGCAGTATTTT. It encodes CASSLADPGLAGGRTQYF. Together with reference TRBV28 and TRBJ2-3, the CDR3 gives the full variable domain: DVKVTQSSRYLVKRTGEKVFLECVQDMDHENMFWYRQDPGLGLRLIYFSYDVKMKEKGDIPEGYSVSREKKERFSLILESASTNQTSMYLCASSLADPGLAGGRTQYFGPGTRLTVL.

The V and J genes are TRBV7-2 and TRBJ2-1; TRBD2 matches 7 bases. Per germline, CDR1 SGHTA and CDR2 FQGNSA. The V gene end was trimmed by 1 base and the J gene end by 4 bases; junction bases not matched to a gene: 10. The CDR3 is 17 amino acids. DNA of the CDR3: TGTGCCAGCAGCTTAGTGGCGTCCCTAGCGGAGTACAATGAGCAGTTCTTC. Amino acid sequence: CASSLVASLAEYNEQFF.

J is TRBJ1-2 and V is TRBV27, with TRBD1 as a possible D gene (6 bases). This CDR3 has 15 residues. CDR1 and CDR2 from the germline V gene are MNHEY and SMNVEV (reference sequence). Trimming took off 2 bases at V and 0 bases at J, with 10 bases between the two ends. The CDR3, as DNA: TGTGCCAGCAGTTTAGAGGGGGTCTCTAACTATGGCTACACCTTC. It specifies CASSLEGVSNYGYTF.

This clone was seen a handful of times. This chain connects TRBV5-5 to TRBJ2-7, with D perhaps matching TRBD1 (6 bases). CDR1 is SGHKS and CDR2 is YYEKEE in the germline V gene (reference sequence). The V gene lost 2 bases and the J gene lost 5 bases, with 8 bases spanning the gap. The CDR3 totals 12 residues. The CDR3 loop reads CASSFPGDEQYF. The CDR3, as DNA: TGTGCCAGCAGCTTCCCAGGGGACGAGCAGTACTTC.

With regard to this clone: The junction does not match germline at one end; this may be a read error. The rearrangement links TRBV27 to TRBJ1-4, with D hard to call. CDR1 is MNHEY, CDR2 SMNVEV, per germline (reference sequence). This CDR3 is 9 amino acids long. This CDR3 reads CARNRKTVF. DNA of the CDR3: TGTGCCAGGAATCGAAAAACTGTTTTT.

The chain carries TRBV9 and TRBJ2-5, with 10 bases fitting TRBD2. This CDR3 spans 15 amino acids. Germline-derived CDR1 and CDR2 are SGDLS and YYNGEE. V was clipped by 4 bases and J by 2 bases; unmatched bases: 5. Here the CDR3 reads CASSNSGRPQETQYF. For the CDR3, the DNA is TGTGCCAGCAGCAATAGCGGGAGGCCTCAAGAGACCCAGTACTTC.

The chain employs TRBV4-1 and TRBJ1-2, with 8 bases matching TRBD1. The CDR3 consists of 17 residues. The germline CDR1 and CDR2 sequences are MGHRA and YSYEKL. The trim removed 1 base at V and 5 bases at J, leaving 12 bases unmatched. CDR3 in DNA: TGCGCCAGCAGCCAAGTGACAGGGGCTATGGGGATATATGGCTACACCTTC. Its translation: CASSQVTGAMGIYGYTF.

This clone was counted a few times. In DNA, the CDR3 is TGTGCCAGCAGCCACCGGGACAGGGCCTACGAGCAGTACTTC. Translated, it gives CASSHRDRAYEQYF. The V call is TRBV5-4, the J call TRBJ2-7; 9 nucleotides agree with TRBD1. Germline lookup yields CDR1 SGHNT and CDR2 YYREEE (reference sequence). Losses at the gene ends were 4 bases for V and 2 bases for J; bases not matched to a gene: 4. CDR3 length equals 14 residues.

CDR3 nucleotide sequence: TGTGCCAGCACCGTCGGGCCCAACTATGGCTACACCTTC. Translated: CASTVGPNYGYTF. The rearrangement uses TRBV2 and TRBJ1-2; D unclear. The CDR3 is 13 amino acids. The V end was cut by 7 bases, the J end by 2 bases, with 11 bases between. CDR1 and CDR2 from the germline V gene are SNHLY and FYNNEI.

V and J are TRBV7-9 and TRBJ2-7; the D call may be TRBD1 or TRBD2 (5 bases each). The CDR3 totals 10 residues. Trimming stripped 8 bases from V and 7 bases from J, with 9 bases between. Germline CDR1 SEHNR, CDR2 FQNEAQ (reference sequence). CDR3 protein: CASGTDEQYF. CDR3 DNA: TGTGCCAGCGGGACGGATGAGCAGTACTTC.